These 25 T cell receptor beta chains came from one sample sequenced in a study of somatic mutations in cytotoxic T cells in rheumatoid arthritis. Using immunoSEQ multiplex PCR, the repertoire was profiled, and TCRdb retains in-frame clones only, with some absent. The sample has about 23,000 clones; 78% are singletons. Material for sequencing was CD8+ T cells sorted from blood. These receptors were taken from an adult with rheumatoid arthritis.

The chain has TRBV11-2 and TRBJ2-3; 7 bases are a match to TRBD2. CDR3 length equals 15 residues. Unmatched junction bases numbered 6, after V lost 2 bases and J lost 4 bases. Germline CDR1 and CDR2: SGHAT and FQNNGV. CDR3: CASSLREGGADTQYF. The CDR3 DNA reads as TGTGCCAGCAGCTTAAGGGAGGGTGGGGCAGATACGCAGTATTTT. Full variable domain (rest looked up from reference TRBV11-2 and TRBJ2-3): EAGVAQSPRYKIIEKRQSVAFWCNPISGHATLYWYQQILGQGPKLLIQFQNNGVVDDSQLPKDRFSAERLKGVDSTLKIQPAKLEDSAVYLCASSLREGGADTQYFGPGTRLTVL.

The V call is TRBV30, the J call TRBJ1-5, with unresolved D. The CDR3 is made up of 11 amino acids. V lost 2 bases and J lost 10, with 9 bases in between. Germline loops: CDR1 GTSNPN, CDR2 SVGIG (reference sequence). The CDR3 protein is CAWSSDSPQHF. The CDR3 nucleotides are TGTGCCTGGAGTTCGGATAGCCCCCAGCATTTT.

This clone has more than one count but fewer than ten. The V gene is TRBV19, the J gene TRBJ2-6; D is possibly TRBD1 (5 bases). The CDR3 extends over 15 amino acids. Looked up from germline, CDR1 is LNHDA and CDR2 is SQIVND (reference sequence). Trimming shortened V by 8 bases and J by 2 bases, and 13 bases separated the two germline ends. The CDR3 coding sequence is TGTGCCAGTCAGGGATTCTTTACTGGGGCCAACGTCCTGACTTTC. Encoded protein: CASQGFFTGANVLTF.

The chain combines TRBV4-1 with TRBJ1-2; 8 bases line up with TRBD1. The CDR3 extends over 16 amino acids. Losses at the gene ends were 2 bases for V and 4 bases for J; bases not matched to a gene: 9. Germline V lookup: CDR1 MGHRA, CDR2 YSYEKL. CDR3 residues: CASSQTTTTGAYGYTF. CDR3 DNA sequence: TGCGCCAGCAGCCAAACGACAACGACAGGGGCCTATGGCTACACCTTC.

V usage is TRBV5-1 and J usage is TRBJ2-4, with D maybe TRBD1 (5 bases). The CDR3 has 16 amino acids. The V end lost 0 bases, the J end lost 1 base, and 11 bases lay between the germline ends. Germline-derived CDR1 and CDR2 are SGHRS and YFSETQ. In nucleotides, the CDR3 is TGCGCCAGCAGCTTGGAGCAGGGCCGGGCCAAAAACATTCAGTACTTC. Protein product: CASSLEQGRAKNIQYF. Combining the CDR3 with reference TRBV5-1 and TRBJ2-4 gives the whole variable domain KAGVTQTPRYLIKTRGQQVTLSCSPISGHRSVSWYQQTPGQGLQFLFEYFSETQRNKGNFPGRFSGRQFSNSRSEMNVSTLELGDSALYLCASSLEQGRAKNIQYFGAGTRLSVL.

In its sample, this clone was seen a few times. This chain links TRBV19 with TRBJ2-1; TRBD2 matches 11 bases. The V and J ends lost 6 bases and 4 bases, in that order; junction bases with no gene match: 8. The CDR3 loop spans 16 amino acids. Germline lookup yields CDR1 LNHDA and CDR2 SQIVND (reference sequence). The CDR3, as DNA: TGTGCCAGTAGCCACGGGGTAGCGGGGGGGTACAATGAGCAGTTCTTC. Its protein is CASSHGVAGGYNEQFF.

This clone was found a few times. V is TRBV19 and J is TRBJ1-5; D is uncertain. V lost 5 bases and J 5 bases, leaving 7 bases between the germline ends. In germline, CDR1 is LNHDA, CDR2 SQIVND (reference sequence). This CDR3 has 12 residues. The DNA of the CDR3 is TGTGCCAGTAGTCTCCAAGATCAGCCCCAGCATTTT. Translating gives CASSLQDQPQHF.

The V gene is TRBV9, the J gene TRBJ2-7, with D unclear. CDR3 length: 13 residues. CDR1 and CDR2 (germline): SGDLS, YYNGEE. Trimming took off 0 bases at V and 3 bases at J, with 7 bases between the two ends. The CDR3 region has the DNA TGTGCCAGCAGCGTAGCCAGCCACTACGAGCAGTACTTC. Amino acids: CASSVASHYEQYF.

V gene TRBV4-3 combines with J gene TRBJ2-6; D possibly uses TRBD1 or TRBD2 (5 bases each). V was pared by 1 base and J by 0 bases, with 10 bases between. The CDR3 has 17 amino acids. Per the germline V gene, CDR1 is LGHNA and CDR2 is YSLEER. As DNA, the CDR3 is TGCGCCAGCAGCCAAGGAGGGACGGCCTCTGGGGCCAACGTCCTGACTTTC. Protein sequence: CASSQGGTASGANVLTF.

The chain combines TRBV2 with TRBJ1-2; unclear D gene. Trimming took off 8 bases at V and 2 bases at J, with 12 bases between the two ends. The CDR3 spans 13 residues. CDR1 SNHLY and CDR2 FYNNEI come from the germline V gene. This CDR3 is CASQDPDNYGYTF. CDR3 sequence (DNA): TGTGCCAGCCAGGATCCGGACAACTATGGCTACACCTTC.

CDR3 nucleotide sequence: TGTGCCAGCAGCTTGCCCCTTTCCCCTGGCACAGATACGCAGTATTTT. Protein sequence: CASSLPLSPGTDTQYF. The genes are TRBV5-6 and TRBJ2-3, with D uncertain. CDR3 size: 16 residues. Germline CDR1 is SGHDT and CDR2 is YYEEEE. V lost 1 base and J 1 base, leaving 13 bases between the germline ends.

The V gene is TRBV6-5, the J gene TRBJ2-3, with unresolved D. Deletions cut 8 bases from V and 10 bases from J, with 4 bases between. CDR3 length: 8 amino acids. Germline assignment: CDR1 MNHEY and CDR2 SVGAGI. CDR3 residues: CASYPQYF. CDR3 sequence (DNA): TGTGCCAGCTACCCGCAGTATTTT.

The chain is built from TRBV13 and TRBJ2-7; either TRBD1 or TRBD2 may supply D (5 bases each). Germline CDR1 reads PRHDT; CDR2 reads FYEKMQ (reference sequence). Trimming took off 0 bases at V and 3 bases at J, with 12 bases between the two ends. This CDR3 spans 15 amino acids. CDR3 coding DNA: TGTGCCAGCAGCTTAGGCGGGGCAGGGCACTACGAGCAGTACTTC. Translation gives CASSLGGAGHYEQYF.

The chain has TRBV27 and TRBJ1-2; 9 nucleotides align to TRBD1. CDR1 is MNHEY and CDR2 is SMNVEV in the germline V gene (reference sequence). The CDR3 covers 13 residues. The J segment lost 8 bases and the V segment lost 5 bases, leaving 6 bases of the junction unmatched. CDR3 coding DNA: TGTGCCAGCAGTCATACAGGGGGCGCGGGCTACACCTTC. Amino acid sequence: CASSHTGGAGYTF.

The rearrangement joins TRBV5-6 to TRBJ1-1; the D is unclear. Germline CDR1 SGHDT, CDR2 YYEEEE. V lost 4 bases and J 4 bases, leaving 8 bases between the germline ends. The CDR3 contains 12 residues. CDR3 in amino acids: CASSLRFTEAFF. The CDR3, as DNA: TGTGCCAGCAGCCTCAGGTTCACTGAAGCTTTCTTT. The complete variable domain, with remaining parts taken from reference TRBV5-6 and TRBJ1-1, reads DAGVTQSPTHLIKTRGQQVTLRCSPKSGHDTVSWYQQALGQGPQFIFQYYEEEERQRGNFPDRFSGHQFPNYSSELNVNALLLGDSALYLCASSLRFTEAFFGQGTRLTVV.

Only one count was recorded for this clone. The rearrangement joins TRBV5-5 to TRBJ2-1, with 12 bases lining up with TRBD2. This CDR3 has 15 residues. Germline CDR1 and CDR2: SGHKS and YYEKEE (reference sequence). Trimming at V came to 0 bases and at J to 8 bases, leaving 3 bases not matched to a gene. The CDR3 nucleotides read TGTGCCAGCAGCTTGGCTGGACTAGCGGGATATGAGCAGTTCTTC. This translates into CASSLAGLAGYEQFF.

A few counts support this clone. The chain links TRBV7-8 to TRBJ1-6; no definite D call. The CDR3 spans 13 residues. Between the trimmed V and J ends, which lost 3 bases and 7 bases, there was a span of 7 bases. CDR1 and CDR2 from the germline V gene are SGHVS and FQNEAQ. The CDR3 sequence is CASSLGGNSPLHF. DNA of the CDR3: TGTGCCAGCAGCTTGGGTGGCAATTCACCCCTCCACTTT.

The rearrangement uses TRBV30 and TRBJ2-1, with TRBD2 matching 9 bases. Germline V gives CDR1 GTSNPN, CDR2 SVGIG (reference sequence). The J segment lost 4 bases and the V segment lost 4 bases, leaving 5 bases of the junction unmatched. The CDR3 is 14 residues long. This CDR3 is CAWTSGTLYNEQFF. The CDR3 nucleotides are TGTGCCTGGACTAGCGGGACCCTTTACAATGAGCAGTTCTTC. The variable domain in full, with the rest retrieved from reference TRBV30 and TRBJ2-1, is SQTIHQWPATLVQPVGSPLSLECTVEGTSNPNLYWYRQAAGRGLQLLFYSVGIGQISSEVPQNLSASRPQDRQFILSSKKLLLSDSGFYLCAWTSGTLYNEQFFGPGTRLTVL.

The chain couples TRBV6-1 to TRBJ1-4; D uncertain. Between the trimmed V and J ends, which lost 6 bases and 8 bases, there was a span of 16 bases. The CDR3 runs to 14 residues. Germline CDR1 is MNHNS and CDR2 is SASEGT. This CDR3 is CASRSGGVGEKLFF. CDR3 coding DNA: TGTGCCAGCAGATCAGGCGGGGTCGGGGAAAAACTGTTTTTT.

The chain employs TRBV7-6 and TRBJ1-5; D is perhaps TRBD1 (6 bases). CDR1 is SGHVS and CDR2 is FNYEAQ in the germline V gene. V lost 2 bases and J 7 bases, leaving 12 bases between the germline ends. The CDR3 covers 14 residues. The DNA of the CDR3 is TGTGCCAGCAGCTTATCACAGGGAGGACAGCCCCAGCATTTT. As protein: CASSLSQGGQPQHF.

Judged by abundance, this clone is medium-sized. The V and J genes are TRBV6-5 and TRBJ1-1; D might be TRBD1 (5 bases). V lost 7 bases and J lost 3, with 9 bases in between. The CDR3 has 12 amino acids. Germline V lookup: CDR1 MNHEY, CDR2 SVGAGI. In DNA, the CDR3 is TGTGCCAGCATTGGGGACGACACTGAAGCTTTCTTT. It encodes CASIGDDTEAFF.

This chain uses TRBV29-1 with TRBJ2-1; no clear D gene. Germline V CDR1 and CDR2: SQVTM, ANQGSEA. Trimming shortened V by 3 bases and J by 6 bases, and 6 bases separated the two germline ends. This CDR3 has 11 amino acids. CDR3 region: CSVESVNEQFF. CDR3 in DNA: TGCAGCGTTGAGTCAGTCAATGAGCAGTTCTTC.

A few counts support this clone. V is TRBV4-3 and J is TRBJ1-1, with D possibly matching TRBD1 (5 bases). CDR3 length: 15 residues. V was trimmed by 0 bases and J by 2 bases, leaving 10 bases between them. The germline V gene has CDR1 LGHNA and CDR2 YSLEER. CDR3 loop: CASSQDGAGNTEAFF. CDR3 DNA sequence: TGCGCCAGCAGCCAAGATGGGGCAGGAAACACTGAAGCTTTCTTT.

The V gene is TRBV4-1, the J gene TRBJ2-5; 7 positions agree with TRBD1. The CDR3 has 15 amino acids. The J segment lost 5 bases and the V segment lost 1 base, leaving 7 bases of the junction unmatched. The germline V gene has CDR1 MGHRA and CDR2 YSYEKL. This CDR3 is CASSQGPGGLETQYF. DNA of the CDR3: TGCGCCAGCAGCCAAGGCCCAGGGGGTCTGGAGACCCAGTACTTC.

The chain uses TRBV19 and TRBJ2-1, with 15 nucleotides matching TRBD2. The germline V gene has CDR1 LNHDA and CDR2 SQIVND (reference sequence). V gave up 4 bases and J gave up 8 bases; unmatched junction bases: 12. CDR3 size: 18 residues. CDR3 DNA sequence: TGTGCCAGTAGTACCGTTTATGGACTAGCGGGGGGGCAGGATGAGCAGTTCTTC. It yields the protein CASSTVYGLAGGQDEQFF.